The 23 T cell receptor beta chains in this list originate from one sample, sequenced in a study of T cell changes during pregnancy in multiple sclerosis. Libraries were prepared by immunoSEQ multiplex PCR; TCRdb keeps only in-frame clonotypes and omits some of them. The sample has approximately 68,000 clones; about 89% are singletons. The source material was peripheral blood, sampled in the second trimester of pregnancy. These receptors originate from a female donor with multiple sclerosis, enrolled in a pregnancy study.

The V and J genes are TRBV4-2 and TRBJ2-1; TRBD1 aligns across 12 bases. Per the germline V gene, CDR1 is LGHNA and CDR2 is YNFKEQ. V was clipped by 8 bases and J by 5 bases; unmatched bases: 7. The CDR3 loop spans 15 amino acids. The CDR3 loop reads CASAAGQGADNEQFF. As DNA, the CDR3 is TGTGCCAGCGCCGCGGGACAGGGGGCAGACAATGAGCAGTTCTTC.

DNA for the CDR3: TGTGCCAGTAGTGCGACTAGCGGGACTTTCAATGAGCAGTTCTTC. Its protein is CASSATSGTFNEQFF. The V and J genes are TRBV19 and TRBJ2-1; 11 positions agree with TRBD2. The CDR3 runs 15 residues. Germline loops: CDR1 LNHDA, CDR2 SQIVND (reference sequence). The junction had 6 bases not matched to a gene; V was cut back by 5 bases and J by 6 bases.

Here the CDR3 reads CASSLSPGTGGYEQFF. The DNA of the CDR3 is TGTGCCAGCAGCTTATCCCCCGGGACAGGGGGGTATGAGCAGTTCTTC. The chain uses TRBV11-2 and TRBJ2-1; TRBD1 agrees at 11 bases. V trimming: 2 bases; J trimming: 8 bases; junction bases outside the gene matches: 8. There are 16 residues in the CDR3. Looked up from germline, CDR1 is SGHAT and CDR2 is FQNNGV.

This clone was seen only a few times. This sequence joins TRBV5-1 and TRBJ1-1; 8 nucleotides line up with TRBD1. The J segment lost 1 base and the V segment lost 0 bases, leaving 5 bases of the junction unmatched. Germline CDR1 reads SGHRS; CDR2 reads YFSETQ. The CDR3 covers 16 residues. CDR3 loop: CASSLGSGTGNTEAFF. CDR3 nucleotide sequence: TGCGCCAGCAGCTTGGGGTCCGGGACAGGGAACACTGAAGCTTTCTTT.

This sequence joins TRBV5-6 and TRBJ1-2; 8 bases map to TRBD1. This CDR3 comprises 13 residues. Unmatched junction bases numbered 6, after V lost 4 bases and J lost 7 bases. CDR1 is SGHDT, CDR2 YYEEEE, per germline. The CDR3 nucleotides are TGTGCCAGCAGCATCGGACAGGGCGGTGGCTACACCTTC. Translating gives CASSIGQGGGYTF. Looking up the rest from reference TRBV5-6 and TRBJ1-2 gives the full variable domain: DAGVTQSPTHLIKTRGQQVTLRCSPKSGHDTVSWYQQALGQGPQFIFQYYEEEERQRGNFPDRFSGHQFPNYSSELNVNALLLGDSALYLCASSIGQGGGYTFGSGTRLTVV.

The chain joins TRBV7-9 to TRBJ2-7, with 7 bases identical to TRBD1. This CDR3 spans 18 amino acids. The junction had 20 bases not matched to a gene; V was cut back by 5 bases and J by 4 bases. Germline V gives CDR1 SEHNR, CDR2 FQNEAQ (reference sequence). CDR3: CASSLNPFSLTGMYEQYF. The CDR3 DNA is TGTGCCAGCAGCCTTAACCCCTTTTCCTTGACAGGGATGTACGAGCAGTACTTC.

The chain has TRBV27 and TRBJ2-2; D may be TRBD2 (5 bases). Trimming left V 5 bases short and J 5 bases short, with 15 bases between. This CDR3 contains 15 residues. Germline-derived CDR1 and CDR2 are MNHEY and SMNVEV (reference sequence). The CDR3 nucleotides read TGTGCCAGCAGTCCCACCGACGAGGGAACCGGGGAGCTGTTTTTT. It translates to CASSPTDEGTGELFF.

The rearrangement links TRBV5-1 to TRBJ1-4, with 7 bases identical to TRBD1. CDR3 length: 16 amino acids. Unmatched junction bases numbered 2, after V lost 0 bases and J lost 0 bases. Looked up from germline, CDR1 is SGHRS and CDR2 is YFSETQ. CDR3 sequence (DNA): TGCGCCAGCAGCTTGGGAGACAGGGCAACTAATGAAAAACTGTTTTTT. This encodes CASSLGDRATNEKLFF.

V usage is TRBV7-6 and J usage is TRBJ2-7; 9 nucleotides match TRBD1. Germline CDR1 and CDR2: SGHVS and FNYEAQ. This CDR3 has 16 amino acids. Trimming removed 5 bases from V and 5 bases from J; junction bases left unmatched: 13. CDR3 sequence (DNA): TGTGCCAGCAGCCCAAACGTAATGGACAGGGGCCACGAGCAGTACTTC. This encodes CASSPNVMDRGHEQYF.

CDR3 nucleotide sequence: TGTGCCACCAGCAACAGGGGGCTTGGCTACACCTTC. It specifies CATSNRGLGYTF. The chain employs TRBV15 and TRBJ1-2, with TRBD1 matching over 9 bases. The J segment lost 7 bases and the V segment lost 4 bases, leaving 1 base of the junction unmatched. CDR1 is LNHNV and CDR2 is YYDKDF in the germline V gene (reference sequence). This CDR3 comprises 12 residues.

The CDR3 loop is CASSSTGTQTQYF. CDR3 DNA sequence: TGTGCCAGCTCATCGACAGGGACGCAGACCCAGTACTTC. The chain couples TRBV18 to TRBJ2-5, with TRBD1 matching 7 bases. V was pared by 5 bases and J by 6 bases, with 6 bases of the junction left unmatched. The CDR3 covers 13 residues. Germline values: CDR1 KGHSH, CDR2 LQKENI.

The chain combines TRBV30 with TRBJ2-3; 11 bases align to TRBD2. Trimming at V came to 2 bases and at J to 6 bases, leaving 4 bases not matched to a gene. This CDR3 has 14 residues. Germline V gene sequence: CDR1 GTSNPN, CDR2 SVGIG (reference sequence). The CDR3 is CAWSMTSGKDTQYF. CDR3 in DNA: TGTGCCTGGAGTATGACTAGCGGGAAGGATACGCAGTATTTT. Filled out from reference TRBV30 and TRBJ2-3, the complete variable domain reads SQTIHQWPATLVQPVGSPLSLECTVEGTSNPNLYWYRQAAGRGLQLLFYSVGIGQISSEVPQNLSASRPQDRQFILSSKKLLLSDSGFYLCAWSMTSGKDTQYFGPGTRLTVL.

The V and J genes are TRBV5-8 and TRBJ1-1; TRBD1 matches 9 bases. Germline CDR1 is SGHTS and CDR2 is YDEGEE. The CDR3 contains 14 residues. After removal of 4 bases from V and 4 bases from J, the junction contained 5 bases not matched to a gene. The CDR3 region is CASSRQGEGTEAFF. CDR3 DNA sequence: TGTGCCAGCAGCCGACAGGGGGAGGGCACTGAAGCTTTCTTT. Supplemented by reference TRBV5-8 and TRBJ1-1, the full variable domain reads EAGVTQSPTHLIKTRGQQATLRCSPISGHTSVYWYQQALGLGLQFLLWYDEGEERNRGNFPPRFSGRQFPNYSSELNVNALELEDSALYLCASSRQGEGTEAFFGQGTRLTVV.

The chain carries TRBV5-4 and TRBJ2-3; D is perhaps TRBD1 (5 bases). V lost 2 bases to trimming and J lost 7 bases, with 11 bases between them. Germline CDR1 is SGHNT and CDR2 is YYREEE (reference sequence). The length of the CDR3 is 13 residues. The CDR3 spells CASSLGESNTQYF. In nucleotides, the CDR3 is TGTGCCAGCAGCTTAGGGGAATCAAATACGCAGTATTTT.

This chain connects TRBV7-7 to TRBJ2-3; 10 nucleotides align to TRBD1. V lost 4 bases to trimming and J lost 2 bases; unmatched junction nucleotides: 24. Per germline, CDR1 SSHAT and CDR2 FNYEAQ (reference sequence). The CDR3 is 22 amino acids. DNA for the CDR3: TGTGCCAGCAGCTCGCCAAACGAAGGACAGGGGGTGGTATCCCGTGTCACAGATACGCAGTATTTT. It codes for CASSSPNEGQGVVSRVTDTQYF.

V usage is TRBV6-5 and J usage is TRBJ1-1, with 7 positions matching TRBD1. Germline CDR1 reads MNHEY; CDR2 reads SVGAGI. With V trimmed by 6 bases and J by 4 bases, 2 bases remained unmatched. There are 12 residues in the CDR3. This CDR3 reads CASSPGGTEAFF. The DNA for the CDR3 is TGTGCCAGCAGCCCAGGGGGCACTGAAGCTTTCTTT.

The chain employs TRBV5-1 and TRBJ2-2; tentatively, D is TRBD1 (5 bases). The CDR3 length is 15 residues. Germline V gene lookup returns CDR1 SGHRS and CDR2 YFSETQ. V was cut by 4 bases and J by 4 bases, with 14 bases left in between. The DNA of the CDR3 is TGCGCCAGCAGCGCCAAGACAGTCAGCACCGGGGAGCTGTTTTTT. Translating gives CASSAKTVSTGELFF. Based on the CDR3 plus reference TRBV5-1 and TRBJ2-2, the full variable domain is KAGVTQTPRYLIKTRGQQVTLSCSPISGHRSVSWYQQTPGQGLQFLFEYFSETQRNKGNFPGRFSGRQFSNSRSEMNVSTLELGDSALYLCASSAKTVSTGELFFGEGSRLTVL.

The chain uses TRBV4-1 and TRBJ2-2; tentatively, D is TRBD2 (6 bases). The ends were cut back, 1 base at V and 0 bases at J, with 18 bases in the middle. Germline V gene data show CDR1 as MGHRA and CDR2 as YSYEKL. This CDR3 comprises 19 residues. The CDR3 loop is CASSQGLSGMRTNTGELFF. CDR3 nucleotides: TGCGCCAGCAGCCAAGGGCTTAGCGGTATGCGAACGAACACCGGGGAGCTGTTTTTT.

This clone was detected only a few times. The rearrangement links TRBV7-3 to TRBJ1-6; 9 positions match TRBD1. The CDR3 spans 15 residues. The J segment lost 9 bases and the V segment lost 5 bases, leaving 8 bases of the junction unmatched. The germline CDR1 and CDR2 sequences are SGHTA and FQGTGA. CDR3 nucleotide sequence: TGTGCCAGCAGCCTGTCGGGACAGGGTGCTTCACCCCTCCACTTT. Translated: CASSLSGQGASPLHF.

The genes are TRBV5-4 and TRBJ2-7; 7 bases are a match to TRBD2. The J segment lost 3 bases and the V segment lost 4 bases, leaving 10 bases of the junction unmatched. The CDR3 runs 15 residues. CDR1 and CDR2 from the germline V gene are SGHNT and YYREEE (reference sequence). The CDR3 bases are TGTGCCAGCAGCGCGAGCGGGGTTCCCCTCTACGAGCAGTACTTC. It translates to CASSASGVPLYEQYF.

J is TRBJ1-2 and V is TRBV7-9; 8 bases match TRBD1. CDR3 length: 14 residues. Trimming cost V 6 bases and J 4 bases; bases outside gene matches: 7. Germline V gene lookup returns CDR1 SEHNR and CDR2 FQNEAQ (reference sequence). In nucleotides, the CDR3 is TGTGCCAGCAGAGAGGACAGGGCTTCCTATGGCTACACCTTC. Encoded protein: CASREDRASYGYTF.

The rearrangement uses TRBV5-6 and TRBJ2-7, with 8 positions matching TRBD2. The CDR3 has 15 residues. Germline V gene data show CDR1 as SGHDT and CDR2 as YYEEEE. V dropped 4 bases and J dropped 4; count of bases not matched to a gene: 10. DNA for the CDR3: TGTGCCAGCAGCCCGGGACTAGTTGTCGGGTACGAGCAGTACTTC. Translating it yields CASSPGLVVGYEQYF.

The chain carries TRBV4-1 and TRBJ2-2, with a tentative D call TRBD1 (6 bases). Per germline, CDR1 MGHRA and CDR2 YSYEKL. This CDR3 has 15 amino acids. V lost 4 bases to trimming and J lost 4 bases, with 13 bases between them. Written as DNA, the CDR3 is TGCGCCAGCAGCCCTACGGACAGCCCCACCGGGGAGCTGTTTTTT. Translated, it gives CASSPTDSPTGELFF.